The 22 T cell receptor beta chains in this list originate from one sample, sequenced in a study of control samples from healthy donors and cancer patients. Libraries were prepared by immunoSEQ multiplex PCR; TCRdb keeps only in-frame clonotypes and omits some of them. The sample records about 160,000 clones, about 94% being singletons. Specimen: blood. These receptors all stem from a woman in her thirties or forties in good health.

J is TRBJ2-7 and V is TRBV6-2 or TRBV6-3; maybe TRBD2 (5 bases). Between the trimmed V and J ends, which lost 2 bases and 5 bases, there was a span of 22 bases. The CDR3 covers 17 residues. Germline-derived CDR1 and CDR2 are MNHEY and SVGEGT. The CDR3: CASSYPRTAFLADEQYF. As DNA, the CDR3 is TGTGCCAGCAGTTACCCAAGGACGGCCTTCCTAGCCGACGAGCAGTACTTC.

This sequence joins TRBV4-3 and TRBJ2-7, with TRBD1 as a possible D gene (6 bases). Germline V CDR1 and CDR2: LGHNA, YSLEER. V lost 0 bases and J 0 bases, leaving 12 bases between the germline ends. The CDR3 extends over 16 amino acids. CDR3 sequence (DNA): TGCGCCAGCAGCCAAGATCTTGGCAGGGGCTCCTACGAGCAGTACTTC. Translation: CASSQDLGRGSYEQYF.

The chain has TRBV5-1 and TRBJ1-6, with 7 nucleotides matching TRBD1. This CDR3 contains 17 residues. The V and J ends lost 3 bases and 7 bases, in that order; junction bases with no gene match: 13. The germline gives CDR1 SGHRS, CDR2 YFSETQ. This CDR3 is CASSSSGPQGGNSPLHF. CDR3 coding DNA: TGCGCCAGCAGCTCATCAGGACCCCAGGGGGGGAATTCACCCCTCCACTTT.

The chain combines TRBV15 with TRBJ2-7; a weak D match, TRBD2 (5 bases). V was cut by 6 bases and J by 0 bases, with 9 bases left in between. The CDR3 spans 13 residues. The germline V gene encodes CDR1 LNHNV and CDR2 YYDKDF (reference sequence). CDR3 bases: TGTGCCACCAGTGTCCGGGGCTCCTACGAGCAGTACTTC. Protein product: CATSVRGSYEQYF. Combining the CDR3 with reference TRBV15 and TRBJ2-7 gives the whole variable domain DAMVIQNPRYQVTQFGKPVTLSCSQTLNHNVMYWYQQKSSQAPKLLFHYYDKDFNNEADTPDNFQSRRPNTSFCFLDIRSPGLGDTAMYLCATSVRGSYEQYFGPGTRLTVT.

V and J are TRBV25-1 and TRBJ2-6; D may be TRBD2 (5 bases). V shed 7 bases and J shed 0 bases, with 13 bases lying between them. The CDR3 is made up of 16 amino acids. Germline lookup yields CDR1 MGHDK and CDR2 SYGVNS. The CDR3 loop reads CASKGEGSSGANVLTF. DNA of the CDR3: TGTGCCAGCAAAGGAGAGGGTAGCTCTGGGGCCAACGTCCTGACTTTC. Supplemented by reference TRBV25-1 and TRBJ2-6, the full variable domain reads EADIYQTPRYLVIGTGKKITLECSQTMGHDKMYWYQQDPGMELHLIHYSYGVNSTEKGDLSSESTVSRIRTEHFPLTLESARPSHTSQYLCASKGEGSSGANVLTFGAGSRLTVL.

This chain's CDR3 is CASTLSPSATYEQYF. For the CDR3, the DNA is TGTGCCAGCACCCTAAGCCCTAGCGCAACCTACGAGCAGTACTTC. The rearrangement uses TRBV6-5 and TRBJ2-7; D is possibly TRBD2 (6 bases). Trimming pared 7 bases from V and 2 bases from J, leaving 18 bases between. The CDR3 is 15 amino acids. CDR1 and CDR2 from the germline V gene are MNHEY and SVGAGI.

The rearrangement joins TRBV19 to TRBJ1-1; TRBD1 matches 7 bases. Looked up from germline, CDR1 is LNHDA and CDR2 is SQIVND (reference sequence). The CDR3 is 16 amino acids. The J segment lost 1 base and the V segment lost 7 bases, leaving 12 bases of the junction unmatched. The CDR3 DNA reads TGTGCCAGTACATTTAATACGGGGACAGAGAACACTGAAGCTTTCTTT. The encoded protein is CASTFNTGTENTEAFF.

This chain connects TRBV9 to TRBJ1-2; D remains unclear. The V gene's germline CDR1 is SGDLS and CDR2 YYNGEE. Trimming cost V 0 bases and J 4 bases, with 16 bases left between them. The CDR3 length is 16 residues. This CDR3 reads CASSVVPLPDLYGYTF. The CDR3 DNA reads as TGTGCCAGCAGCGTAGTTCCCCTCCCCGACCTCTATGGCTACACCTTC. The variable domain in full, with the rest retrieved from reference TRBV9 and TRBJ1-2, is DSGVTQTPKHLITATGQRVTLRCSPRSGDLSVYWYQQSLDQGLQFLIQYYNGEERAKGNILERFSAQQFPDLHSELNLSSLELGDSALYFCASSVVPLPDLYGYTFGSGTRLTVV.

Here the CDR3 reads CASRPRNREDTEAFF. The DNA of the CDR3 is TGTGCCAGTAGACCCCGGAATAGGGAGGACACTGAAGCTTTCTTT. The V and J genes are TRBV19 and TRBJ1-1; no firm D call. CDR3 size: 15 residues. The V and J ends lost 6 bases and 3 bases respectively, with 17 bases between them. In germline, CDR1 is LNHDA, CDR2 SQIVND (reference sequence).

V gene TRBV12-3 or TRBV12-4 combines with J gene TRBJ1-1, with a tentative D call TRBD1 (5 bases). Trimming removed 5 bases from V and 5 bases from J, with 9 bases in between. The CDR3 is made up of 12 amino acids. CDR3 sequence: CASSPRVTEAFF. The DNA of the CDR3 is TGTGCCAGCAGTCCCAGGGTAACTGAAGCTTTCTTT.

The chain links TRBV7-2 to TRBJ2-5; D uncertain. The germline V gene has CDR1 SGHTA and CDR2 FQGNSA. V lost 5 bases and J 0 bases, leaving 16 bases between the germline ends. The CDR3 has 16 amino acids. The CDR3 nucleotides read TGTGCCAGCAGCCCTAGGCCGCTGGCGTACCAAGAGACCCAGTACTTC. This translates into CASSPRPLAYQETQYF.

A remark on this clone: The sample holds other DNA sequences that translate to the same CDR3. The chain is built from TRBV18 and TRBJ1-4, with 7 bases fitting TRBD1. The CDR3 length is 14 residues. Germline trimming cut 5 bases from V and 5 bases from J; bases unmatched to any gene: 5. Germline assignment: CDR1 KGHSH and CDR2 LQKENI. CDR3 sequence (DNA): TGTGCCAGCTCATCCGGGACAGAGAATGAAAAACTGTTTTTT. Protein product: CASSSGTENEKLFF. The full variable domain, its missing parts supplied by reference TRBV18 and TRBJ1-4, is NAGVMQNPRHLVRRRGQEARLRCSPMKGHSHVYWYRQLPEEGLKFMVYLQKENIIDESGMPKERFSAEFPKEGPSILRIQQVVRGDSAAYFCASSSGTENEKLFFGSGTQLSVL.

The J gene is TRBJ1-4, the V gene TRBV7-8; D remains ambiguous. V lost 5 bases, J lost 0 bases, and 7 bases lay in between. This CDR3 region has 14 residues. Germline V gene data show CDR1 as SGHVS and CDR2 as FQNEAQ. The CDR3 coding sequence is TGTGCCAGCAGCGCGGACTCAACTAATGAAAAACTGTTTTTT. It translates to CASSADSTNEKLFF.

The CDR3 DNA is TGTGCCAGCAGCTTAGATGGGGGGGAGGGTTCACCCCTCCACTTT. Its protein is CASSLDGGEGSPLHF. The chain has TRBV7-2 and TRBJ1-6, with D maybe TRBD1 (5 bases). Trimming shortened V by 1 base and J by 9 bases, and 13 bases separated the two germline ends. The CDR3 runs to 15 residues. Germline V gene sequence: CDR1 SGHTA, CDR2 FQGNSA.

The chain couples TRBV21-1 to TRBJ1-2; the D segment call TRBD1 is taken from the table without a DNA check. TRBV21-1 is a listed pseudogene. CDR3 length: 15 amino acids. The CDR3 is CASSKKGQGCYGYTF. The CDR3 DNA reads as TGTGCCAGCAGCAAAAAGGGGCAGGGATGCTATGGCTACACCTTC.

The V call is TRBV6-5, the J call TRBJ2-7; TRBD2 agrees at 14 bases. The CDR3 spans 15 residues. From germline, CDR1 is MNHEY and CDR2 SVGAGI. The V segment lost 2 bases and the J segment 4 bases; nucleotides outside the gene matches: 1. CDR3 nucleotides: TGTGCCAGCAGTTACGGGACTAGCGGGAGTTACGAGCAGTACTTC. This codes for CASSYGTSGSYEQYF.

V and J are TRBV19 and TRBJ1-1; 7 nucleotides line up with TRBD1. V trimming: 7 bases; J trimming: 5 bases; junction bases outside the gene matches: 16. The CDR3 extends over 16 amino acids. The germline V gene encodes CDR1 LNHDA and CDR2 SQIVND (reference sequence). The CDR3 reads CASILRDSARTTEAFF. The CDR3 nucleotides are TGTGCCAGTATCCTTCGGGACAGCGCCCGAACAACTGAAGCTTTCTTT.

CDR3 region: CASSQSLAGYEQYF. The CDR3 DNA reads as TGCGCCAGCAGCCAATCTCTAGCGGGCTACGAGCAGTACTTC. The V and J genes are TRBV5-1 and TRBJ2-7; 8 bases match TRBD2. Germline trimming cut 4 bases from V and 3 bases from J; bases unmatched to any gene: 6. This CDR3 is 14 amino acids long. Germline loops: CDR1 SGHRS, CDR2 YFSETQ.

CDR3 protein: CASSSPLAGSYEQYF. CDR3 sequence (DNA): TGTGCCAGCAGTTCCCCTCTAGCGGGCTCCTACGAGCAGTACTTC. The rearrangement joins TRBV27 to TRBJ2-7, with 8 bases that match TRBD2. Germline CDR1 reads MNHEY; CDR2 reads SMNVEV (reference sequence). The CDR3 is made up of 15 amino acids. The V and J ends lost 4 bases and 0 bases, in that order; junction bases with no gene match: 5.

The chain employs TRBV3-1 (or the pseudogene TRBV3-2) and TRBJ1-3, with D possibly being TRBD1 (6 bases). CDR1 is LGHDT, CDR2 YNNKEL, per germline (reference sequence). The CDR3 sequence is 14 residues long. The V end lost 0 bases, the J end lost 11 bases, and 14 bases lay between the germline ends. CDR3 nucleotides: TGTGCCAGCAGCCAAGATGGGGGCGGGCGCCCCATATATTTT. Protein sequence: CASSQDGGGRPIYF.

The J gene is TRBJ1-3, the V gene TRBV2; no clear D gene. Looked up from germline, CDR1 is SNHLY and CDR2 is FYNNEI. The CDR3 runs to 15 residues. Between the trimmed V and J ends, which lost 6 bases and 4 bases, there was a span of 16 bases. CDR3 nucleotide sequence: TGTGCCAGCAGGTCCCGGCCTTACGGCGGAAACACCATATATTTT. It encodes CASRSRPYGGNTIYF.

This clone was found once. CDR3 residues: CASSLAQGRNQPQHF. CDR3 coding DNA: TGTGCCAGCAGCTTAGCGCAGGGACGCAATCAGCCCCAGCATTTT. This chain connects TRBV7-6 to TRBJ1-5; maybe TRBD1 (5 bases). Trimming removed 0 bases at V and 2 bases at J, with 8 bases between. This CDR3 region has 15 residues. Germline V gene data show CDR1 as SGHVS and CDR2 as FNYEAQ.